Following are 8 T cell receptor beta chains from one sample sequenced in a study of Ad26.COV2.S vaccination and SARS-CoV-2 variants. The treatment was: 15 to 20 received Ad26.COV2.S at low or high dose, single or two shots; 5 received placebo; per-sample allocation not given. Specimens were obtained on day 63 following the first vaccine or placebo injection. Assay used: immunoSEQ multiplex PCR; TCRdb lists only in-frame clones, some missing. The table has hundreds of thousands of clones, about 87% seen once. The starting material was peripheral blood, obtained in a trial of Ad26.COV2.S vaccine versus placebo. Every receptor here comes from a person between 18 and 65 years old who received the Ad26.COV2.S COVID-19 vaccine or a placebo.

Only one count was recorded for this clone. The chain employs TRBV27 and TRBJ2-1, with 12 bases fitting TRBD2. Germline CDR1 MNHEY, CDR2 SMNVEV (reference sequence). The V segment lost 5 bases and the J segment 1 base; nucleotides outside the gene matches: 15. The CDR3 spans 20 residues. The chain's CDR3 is CASSPTPLAGGPKSYNEQFF. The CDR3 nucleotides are TGTGCCAGCAGTCCCACCCCCCTAGCGGGAGGGCCTAAATCCTACAATGAGCAGTTCTTC.

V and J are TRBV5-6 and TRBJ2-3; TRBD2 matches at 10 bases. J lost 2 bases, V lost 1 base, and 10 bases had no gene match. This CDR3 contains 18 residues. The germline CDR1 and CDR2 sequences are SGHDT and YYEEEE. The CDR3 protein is CASSLPGSSGGFTDTQYF. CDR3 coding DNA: TGTGCCAGCAGCTTGCCGGGGTCTAGCGGGGGCTTCACAGATACGCAGTATTTT.

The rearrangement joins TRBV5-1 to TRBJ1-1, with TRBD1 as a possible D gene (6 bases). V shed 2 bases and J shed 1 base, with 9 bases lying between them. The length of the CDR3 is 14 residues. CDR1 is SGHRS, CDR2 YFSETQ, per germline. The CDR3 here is CASSLVGANTEAFF. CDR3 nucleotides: TGCGCCAGCAGCTTAGTGGGGGCGAACACTGAAGCTTTCTTT. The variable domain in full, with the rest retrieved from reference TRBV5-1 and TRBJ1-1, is KAGVTQTPRYLIKTRGQQVTLSCSPISGHRSVSWYQQTPGQGLQFLFEYFSETQRNKGNFPGRFSGRQFSNSRSEMNVSTLELGDSALYLCASSLVGANTEAFFGQGTRLTVV.

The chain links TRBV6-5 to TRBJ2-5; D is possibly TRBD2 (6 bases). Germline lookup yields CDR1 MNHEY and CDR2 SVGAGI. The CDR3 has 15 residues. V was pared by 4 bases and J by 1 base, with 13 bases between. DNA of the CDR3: TGTGCCAGCAGTTCTGGCGGGGCGAGCCAAGAGACCCAGTACTTC. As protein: CASSSGGASQETQYF.

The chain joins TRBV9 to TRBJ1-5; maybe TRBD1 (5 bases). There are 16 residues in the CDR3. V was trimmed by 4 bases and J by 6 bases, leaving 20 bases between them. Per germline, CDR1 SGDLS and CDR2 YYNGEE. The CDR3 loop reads CASSSTGGSGSQPQHF. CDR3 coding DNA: TGTGCCAGCAGCTCAACCGGGGGGTCGGGATCTCAGCCCCAGCATTTT.

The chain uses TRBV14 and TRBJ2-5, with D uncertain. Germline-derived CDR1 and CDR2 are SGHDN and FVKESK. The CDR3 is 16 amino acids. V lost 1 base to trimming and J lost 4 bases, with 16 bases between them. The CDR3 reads CASSQGRVVRSETQYF. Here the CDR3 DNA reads TGTGCCAGCAGCCAAGGTCGTGTTGTCAGGTCAGAGACCCAGTACTTC.

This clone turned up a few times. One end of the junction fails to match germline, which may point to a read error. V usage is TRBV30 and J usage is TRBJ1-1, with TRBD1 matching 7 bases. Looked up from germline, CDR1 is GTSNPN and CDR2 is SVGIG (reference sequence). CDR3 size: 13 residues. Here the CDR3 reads CAWIYRGGTEAFF. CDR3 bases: TGTGCGTGGATATACAGGGGAGGCACTGAAGCTTTCTTT.

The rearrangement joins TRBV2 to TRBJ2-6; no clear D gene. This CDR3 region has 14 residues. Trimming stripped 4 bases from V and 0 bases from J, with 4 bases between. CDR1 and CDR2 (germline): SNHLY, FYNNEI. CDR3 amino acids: CASSGVSGANVLTF. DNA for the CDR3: TGTGCCAGCAGTGGAGTCTCTGGGGCCAACGTCCTGACTTTC.